These 12 T cell receptor beta chains originate from one sample sequenced in a study of breast tumors, draining lymph nodes, adjacent tissues. TCRdb called the multiplex PCR reads again in MiXCR, with one record for every CDR3 protein. The top ten clones hold 8% of a sample with tens of thousands of distinct CDR3 sequences, roughly 24% of them seen once. Input material: breast tumor tissue. All receptors derive from a female donor with breast cancer. Some clones in this sample may be carry-over from other donors' samples.

The V and J genes are TRBV5-1 and TRBJ2-5; TRBD1 agrees at 8 bases. This CDR3 comprises 14 residues. The J segment lost 5 bases and the V segment lost 4 bases, leaving 7 bases of the junction unmatched. The V gene's germline CDR1 is SGHRS and CDR2 YFSETQ. The CDR3 region has the DNA TGCGCCAGCAGCGCCCGGACAGGGTTGGAGACCCAGTACTTC. This encodes CASSARTGLETQYF.

This clonotype was counted at least ten times. This chain uses TRBV27 with TRBJ2-3; 7 nucleotides agree with TRBD2. The length of the CDR3 is 12 residues. The trim removed 6 bases at V and 6 bases at J, leaving 3 bases unmatched. Germline V gives CDR1 MNHEY, CDR2 SMNVEV (reference sequence). The CDR3 DNA reads TGTGCCAGCAGGGGGAGGGTGGATACGCAGTATTTT. Translated: CASRGRVDTQYF.

This clonotype was counted ten times or more. The V and J genes are TRBV5-8 and TRBJ1-3; D unclear. Germline CDR1 SGHTS, CDR2 YDEGEE. There are 13 residues in the CDR3. The V end was cut by 4 bases, the J end by 1 base, with 6 bases between. The CDR3 DNA is TGTGCCAGCAGCCGGGATTCTGGAAACACCATATATTTT. Protein product: CASSRDSGNTIYF.

V and J are TRBV5-1 and TRBJ2-3; weak D call: TRBD2 (6 bases). Per the germline V gene, CDR1 is SGHRS and CDR2 is YFSETQ. Trimming removed 4 bases from V and 4 bases from J, with 19 bases in between. The CDR3 totals 16 residues. Here the CDR3 reads CASSLPLARGADTQYF. DNA of the CDR3: TGCGCCAGCAGCCTCCCTCTAGCGAGGGGTGCAGATACGCAGTATTTT.

This clonotype is deemed medium-sized (0.01 to 0.1%). V is TRBV18 and J is TRBJ2-7, with D hard to call. V lost 4 bases, J lost 3 bases, and 4 bases lay in between. There are 11 residues in the CDR3. Germline values: CDR1 KGHSH, CDR2 LQKENI. CDR3: CASSLSYEQYF. The CDR3 DNA reads TGTGCCAGCTCACTCAGCTACGAGCAGTACTTC.

This clonotype was counted ten times or more. V gene TRBV11-3 combines with J gene TRBJ2-3, with 7 bases lining up with TRBD2. The CDR3 sequence is 18 residues long. Germline lookup yields CDR1 SGHNT and CDR2 YENEEA. V dropped 5 bases and J dropped 3; count of bases not matched to a gene: 17. CDR3 sequence reads: CASSRGSGGASVTDTQYF. For the CDR3, the DNA is TGTGCCAGCAGCCGCGGGAGCGGTGGGGCTAGCGTTACAGATACGCAGTATTTT.

About this clonotype: A much larger clone lies one base from this, so it may be a read error. The rearrangement uses TRBV20-1 and TRBJ2-3; 10 nucleotides agree with TRBD2. CDR1 is DFQATT, CDR2 SNEGSKA, per germline (reference sequence). The CDR3 is 12 amino acids. The CDR3 sequence: CSALAGADTRYF. CDR3 nucleotides: TGCAGTGCGCTAGCGGGAGCAGATACGCGGTATTTT.

This clonotype appeared a few times. The chain carries TRBV5-1 and TRBJ2-3, with 9 bases identical to TRBD1. With V trimmed by 3 bases and J by 4 bases, 6 bases remained unmatched. Germline values: CDR1 SGHRS, CDR2 YFSETQ. The CDR3 is 15 amino acids. This CDR3 is CASSSGQGFPDTQYF. For the CDR3, the DNA is TGCGCCAGCAGCTCTGGACAGGGGTTCCCAGATACGCAGTATTTT.

This clonotype came up a few times. This chain connects TRBV6-5 to TRBJ1-3; TRBD1 matches at 7 bases. J was trimmed by 4 bases and V by 0 bases; bases with no gene match: 6. Germline V lookup: CDR1 MNHEY, CDR2 SVGAGI. The CDR3 extends over 16 amino acids. The CDR3 region is CASSYSRQGTGNTIYF. CDR3 nucleotides: TGTGCCAGCAGTTACTCCCGACAGGGTACGGGAAACACCATATATTTT.

The gene calls are TRBV11-3 and TRBJ1-5; weak D call: TRBD1 (5 bases). The CDR3 runs to 14 residues. V shed 5 bases and J shed 2 bases, with 10 bases lying between them. Germline-derived CDR1 and CDR2 are SGHNT and YENEEA. The CDR3 region has the DNA TGTGCCAGCAGCGCGCGCAGGGGCAATCAGCCCCAGCATTTT. Its translation is CASSARRGNQPQHF.

This clonotype was recorded many times. The chain carries TRBV7-9 and TRBJ2-3; 10 bases map to TRBD2. Germline CDR1 SEHNR, CDR2 FQNEAQ (reference sequence). The CDR3 has 16 residues. V was pared by 4 bases and J by 4 bases, with 8 bases of the junction left unmatched. The CDR3 DNA is TGTGCCAGCAGCTCAATAGGGCTAGCGGGAGCAGATACGCAGTATTTT. It translates to CASSSIGLAGADTQYF.

At least ten counts were recorded for this clonotype. The rearrangement joins TRBV9 to TRBJ2-3; TRBD2 aligns across 13 bases. This CDR3 has 16 amino acids. Germline trimming cut 4 bases from V and 6 bases from J; bases unmatched to any gene: 8. The germline CDR1 and CDR2 sequences are SGDLS and YYNGEE. The CDR3 region is CASSSGLAGDRDTQYF. The CDR3 DNA is TGTGCCAGCAGCTCAGGACTAGCGGGAGACAGGGATACGCAGTATTTT.